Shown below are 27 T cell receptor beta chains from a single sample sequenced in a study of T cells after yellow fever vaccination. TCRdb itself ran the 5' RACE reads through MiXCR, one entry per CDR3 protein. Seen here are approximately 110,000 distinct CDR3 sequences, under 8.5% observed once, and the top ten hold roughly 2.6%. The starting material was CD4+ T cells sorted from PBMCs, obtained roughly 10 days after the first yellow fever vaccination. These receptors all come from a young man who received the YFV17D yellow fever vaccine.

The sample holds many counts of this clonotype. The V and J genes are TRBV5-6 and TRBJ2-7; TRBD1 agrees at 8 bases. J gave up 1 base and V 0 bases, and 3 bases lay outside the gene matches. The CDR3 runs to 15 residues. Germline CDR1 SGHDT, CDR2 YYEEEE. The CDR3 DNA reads TGTGCCAGCAGCTTGGCCTACAGGGGGTCCTACGAGCAGTACGTC. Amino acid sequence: CASSLAYRGSYEQYV.

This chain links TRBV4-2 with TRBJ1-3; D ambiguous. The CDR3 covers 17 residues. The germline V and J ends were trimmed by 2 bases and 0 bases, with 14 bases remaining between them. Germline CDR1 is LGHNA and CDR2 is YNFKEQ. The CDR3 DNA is TGTGCCAGCAGCCAACAGACTTACAAGAGCTCTGGAAACACCATATATTTT. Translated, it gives CASSQQTYKSSGNTIYF.

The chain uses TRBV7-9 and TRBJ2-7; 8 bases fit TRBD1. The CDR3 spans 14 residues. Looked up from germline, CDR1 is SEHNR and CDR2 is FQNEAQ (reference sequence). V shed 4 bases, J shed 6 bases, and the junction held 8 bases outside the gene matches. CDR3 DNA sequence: TGTGCCAGCAGCTCAGGGGGCGCCGCATTCGAGCAGTACTTC. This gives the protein CASSSGGAAFEQYF. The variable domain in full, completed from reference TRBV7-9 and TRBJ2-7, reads DTGVSQNPRHKITKRGQNVTFRCDPISEHNRLYWYRQTLGQGPEFLTYFQNEAQLEKSRLLSDRFSAERPKGSFSTLEIQRTEQGDSAMYLCASSSGGAAFEQYFGPGTRLTVT.

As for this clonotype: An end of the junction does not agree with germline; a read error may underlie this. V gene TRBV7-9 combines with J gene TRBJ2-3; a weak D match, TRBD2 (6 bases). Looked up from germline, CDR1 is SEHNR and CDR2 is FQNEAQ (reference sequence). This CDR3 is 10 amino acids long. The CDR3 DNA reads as TGTGTCAGCGGGTCAGATACGCAGTATTTT. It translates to CVSGSDTQYF.

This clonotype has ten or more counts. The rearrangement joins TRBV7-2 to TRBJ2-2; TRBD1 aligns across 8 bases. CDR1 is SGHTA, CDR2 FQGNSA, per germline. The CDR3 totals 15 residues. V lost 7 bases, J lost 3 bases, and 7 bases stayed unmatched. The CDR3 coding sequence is TGTGCCAGCATCGCAGACAGGGGCGACACCGGGGAGCTGTTTTTT. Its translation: CASIADRGDTGELFF.

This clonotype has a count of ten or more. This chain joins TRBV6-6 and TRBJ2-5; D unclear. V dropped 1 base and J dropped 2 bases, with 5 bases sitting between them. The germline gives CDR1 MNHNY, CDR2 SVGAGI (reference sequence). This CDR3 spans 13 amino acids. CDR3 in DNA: TGTGCCAGCAGTTACTGGGTACAAGAGACCCAGTACTTC. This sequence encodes CASSYWVQETQYF.

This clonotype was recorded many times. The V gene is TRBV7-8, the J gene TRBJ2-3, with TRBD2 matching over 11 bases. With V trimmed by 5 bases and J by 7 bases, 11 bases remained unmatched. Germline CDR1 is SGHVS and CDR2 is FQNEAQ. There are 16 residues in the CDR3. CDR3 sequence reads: CASSPRLAGSMNTQYF. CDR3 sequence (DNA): TGTGCCAGCAGCCCGAGACTAGCGGGGAGTATGAATACGCAGTATTTT.

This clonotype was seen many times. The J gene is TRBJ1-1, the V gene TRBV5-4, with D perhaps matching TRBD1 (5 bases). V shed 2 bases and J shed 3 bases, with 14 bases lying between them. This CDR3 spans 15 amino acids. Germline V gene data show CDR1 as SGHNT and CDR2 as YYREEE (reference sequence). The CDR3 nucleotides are TGTGCCAGCAGCTTCAAATCGGGGGGGGACACTGAAGCTTTCTTT. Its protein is CASSFKSGGDTEAFF.

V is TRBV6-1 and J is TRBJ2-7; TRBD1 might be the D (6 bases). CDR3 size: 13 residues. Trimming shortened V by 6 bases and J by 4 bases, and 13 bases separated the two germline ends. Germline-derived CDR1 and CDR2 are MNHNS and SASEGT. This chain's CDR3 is CASRQTGQYEQYV. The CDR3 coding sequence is TGTGCCAGCAGACAGACAGGACAATACGAGCAGTACGTC.

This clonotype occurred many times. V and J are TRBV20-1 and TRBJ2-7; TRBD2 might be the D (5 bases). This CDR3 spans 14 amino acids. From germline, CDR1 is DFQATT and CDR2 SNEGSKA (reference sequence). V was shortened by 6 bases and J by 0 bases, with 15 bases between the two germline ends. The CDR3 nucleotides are TGCAGTGCCCTCGAGGGCGGAAGCTCCTACGAGCAGTACTTC. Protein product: CSALEGGSSYEQYF.

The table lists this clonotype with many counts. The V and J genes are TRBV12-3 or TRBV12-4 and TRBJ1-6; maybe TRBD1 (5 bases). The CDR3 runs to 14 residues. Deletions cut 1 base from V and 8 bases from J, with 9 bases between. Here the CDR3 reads CASSLVGGDSPLHF. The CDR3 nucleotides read TGTGCCAGCAGTTTAGTTGGGGGAGATTCACCCCTCCACTTT.

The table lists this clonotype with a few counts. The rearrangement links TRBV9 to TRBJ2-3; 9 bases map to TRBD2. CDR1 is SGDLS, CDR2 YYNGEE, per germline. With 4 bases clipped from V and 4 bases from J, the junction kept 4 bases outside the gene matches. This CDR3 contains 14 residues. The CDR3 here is CASSQSSGADTQYF. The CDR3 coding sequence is TGTGCCAGCAGCCAATCTAGCGGGGCAGATACGCAGTATTTT.

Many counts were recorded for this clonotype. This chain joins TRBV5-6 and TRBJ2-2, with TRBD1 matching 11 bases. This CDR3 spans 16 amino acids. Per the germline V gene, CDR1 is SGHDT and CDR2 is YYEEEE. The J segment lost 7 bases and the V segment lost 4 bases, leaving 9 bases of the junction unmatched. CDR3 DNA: TGTGCCAGCAGCCCACTTGGGACAGGGGGAGTCGGGGAGCTGTTTTTT. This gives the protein CASSPLGTGGVGELFF.

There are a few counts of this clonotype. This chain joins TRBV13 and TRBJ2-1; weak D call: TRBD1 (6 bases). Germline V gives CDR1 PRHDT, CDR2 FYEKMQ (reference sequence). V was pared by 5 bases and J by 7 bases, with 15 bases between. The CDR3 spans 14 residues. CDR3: CASSALRGRNEQFF. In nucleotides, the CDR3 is TGTGCCAGCAGCGCCCTAAGGGGGAGAAATGAGCAGTTCTTC.

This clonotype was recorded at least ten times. The CDR3 spells CASSLRGQDSPLHF. The CDR3 region has the DNA TGTGCCAGCAGTTTAAGGGGGCAAGATTCACCCCTCCACTTT. The chain carries TRBV12-3 or TRBV12-4 and TRBJ1-6; 7 nucleotides match TRBD1. The CDR3 spans 14 residues. Unmatched junction bases numbered 3, after V lost 2 bases and J lost 8 bases.

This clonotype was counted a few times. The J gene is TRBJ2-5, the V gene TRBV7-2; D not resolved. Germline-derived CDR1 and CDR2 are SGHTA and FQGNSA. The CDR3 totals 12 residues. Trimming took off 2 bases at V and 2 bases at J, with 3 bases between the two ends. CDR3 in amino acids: CASSLKQETQYF. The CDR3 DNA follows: TGTGCCAGCAGCTTAAAACAAGAGACCCAGTACTTC. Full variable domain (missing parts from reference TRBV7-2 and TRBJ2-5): GAGVSQSPSNKVTEKGKDVELRCDPISGHTALYWYRQSLGQGLEFLIYFQGNSAPDKSGLPSDRFSAERTGGSVSTLTIQRTQQEDSAVYLCASSLKQETQYFGPGTRLLVL.

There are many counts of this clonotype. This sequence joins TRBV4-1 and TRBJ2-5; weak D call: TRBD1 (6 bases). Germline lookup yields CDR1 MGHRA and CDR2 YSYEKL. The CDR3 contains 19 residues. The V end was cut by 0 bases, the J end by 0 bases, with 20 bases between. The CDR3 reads CASSQEVSEGHYDQETQYF. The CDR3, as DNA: TGCGCCAGCAGCCAAGAGGTATCCGAGGGACACTACGACCAAGAGACCCAGTACTTC.

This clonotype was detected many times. The CDR3 here is CASGTNTGELFF. DNA for the CDR3: TGCGCCAGCGGGACCAACACCGGGGAGCTGTTTTTT. The V call is TRBV23-1, the J call TRBJ2-2; TRBD1 or TRBD2 may be the D gene (5 bases each). TRBV23-1 is annotated as an ORF whose role is uncertain. This CDR3 contains 12 residues. V dropped 8 bases and J dropped 2 bases, with 6 bases sitting between them.

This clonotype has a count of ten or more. CDR3 in amino acids: CASRPTGGNQPQHF. Written as DNA, the CDR3 is TGCGCCAGCAGACCCACAGGGGGAAATCAGCCCCAGCATTTT. J is TRBJ1-5 and V is TRBV5-1; 8 bases agree with TRBD1. The V and J ends lost 5 bases and 4 bases, in that order; junction bases with no gene match: 5. The germline CDR1 and CDR2 sequences are SGHRS and YFSETQ. The CDR3 has 14 amino acids.

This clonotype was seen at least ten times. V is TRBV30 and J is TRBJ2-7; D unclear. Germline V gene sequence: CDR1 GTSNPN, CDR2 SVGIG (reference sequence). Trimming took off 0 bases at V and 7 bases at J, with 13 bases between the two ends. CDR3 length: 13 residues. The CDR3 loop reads CAWSVLVDGEQYF. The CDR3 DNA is TGTGCCTGGAGTGTATTGGTGGATGGGGAGCAGTACTTC.

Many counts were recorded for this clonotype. CDR3 protein: CASSLGLAGGNTDTQYF. The CDR3 region has the DNA TGTGCCAGCAGCTTAGGACTAGCGGGGGGGAACACAGATACGCAGTATTTT. The chain joins TRBV7-2 to TRBJ2-3; 14 bases line up with TRBD2. The ends lost 1 base at V and 2 bases at J; junction bases unmatched: 2. This CDR3 has 17 amino acids. The germline V gene encodes CDR1 SGHTA and CDR2 FQGNSA. Supplemented by reference TRBV7-2 and TRBJ2-3, the full variable domain reads GAGVSQSPSNKVTEKGKDVELRCDPISGHTALYWYRQSLGQGLEFLIYFQGNSAPDKSGLPSDRFSAERTGGSVSTLTIQRTQQEDSAVYLCASSLGLAGGNTDTQYFGPGTRLTVL.

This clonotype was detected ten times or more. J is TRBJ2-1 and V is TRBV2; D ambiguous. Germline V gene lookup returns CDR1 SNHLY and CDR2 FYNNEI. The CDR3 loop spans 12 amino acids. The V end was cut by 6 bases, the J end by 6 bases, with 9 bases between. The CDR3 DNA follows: TGTGCCAGCAGGAAGGACGTCAATGAGCAGTTCTTC. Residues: CASRKDVNEQFF.

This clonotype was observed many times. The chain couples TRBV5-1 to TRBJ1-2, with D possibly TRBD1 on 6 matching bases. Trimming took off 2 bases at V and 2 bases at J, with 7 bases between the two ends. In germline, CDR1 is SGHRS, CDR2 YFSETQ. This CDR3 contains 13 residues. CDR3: CASSFTGNYGYTF. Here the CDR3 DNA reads TGCGCCAGCAGCTTTACAGGGAACTATGGCTACACCTTC.

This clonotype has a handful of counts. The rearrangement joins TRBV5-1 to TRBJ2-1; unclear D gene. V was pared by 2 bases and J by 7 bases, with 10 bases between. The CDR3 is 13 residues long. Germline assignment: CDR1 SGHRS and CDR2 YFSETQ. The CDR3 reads CASSFDQGNEQFF. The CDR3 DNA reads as TGCGCCAGCAGCTTCGACCAAGGGAATGAGCAGTTCTTC. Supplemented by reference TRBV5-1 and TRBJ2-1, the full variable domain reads KAGVTQTPRYLIKTRGQQVTLSCSPISGHRSVSWYQQTPGQGLQFLFEYFSETQRNKGNFPGRFSGRQFSNSRSEMNVSTLELGDSALYLCASSFDQGNEQFFGPGTRLTVL.

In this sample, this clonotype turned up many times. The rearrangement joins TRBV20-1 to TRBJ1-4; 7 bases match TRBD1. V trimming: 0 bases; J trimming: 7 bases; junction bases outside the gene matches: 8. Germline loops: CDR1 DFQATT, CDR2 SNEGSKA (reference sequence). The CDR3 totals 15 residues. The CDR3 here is CSAREPGGSGEKLFF. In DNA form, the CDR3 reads TGCAGTGCTAGAGAGCCAGGGGGATCCGGTGAAAAACTGTTTTTT.

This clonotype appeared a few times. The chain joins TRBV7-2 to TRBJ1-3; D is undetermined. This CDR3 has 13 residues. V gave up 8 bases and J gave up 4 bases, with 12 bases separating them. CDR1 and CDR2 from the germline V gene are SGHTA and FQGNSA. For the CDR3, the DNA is TGTGCCAGCGGATTTAAGGGAGGAAACACCATATATTTT. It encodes CASGFKGGNTIYF.

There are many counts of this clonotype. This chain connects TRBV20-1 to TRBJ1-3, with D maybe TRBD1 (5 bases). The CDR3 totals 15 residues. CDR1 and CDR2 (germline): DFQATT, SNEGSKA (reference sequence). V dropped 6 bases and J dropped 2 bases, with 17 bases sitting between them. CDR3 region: CSAGRGTDAGNTIYF. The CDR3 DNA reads TGCAGTGCAGGGCGAGGGACCGACGCTGGAAACACCATATATTTT.